The rows below give T cell receptor beta chains drawn from one sample of a study of human T cells and chemical hapten exposure. Via MiXCR, TCRdb re-called the RACE reads, giving one row per CDR3 protein. Here the sample spans 150,000 or so distinct CDR3 sequences, about 14% being singletons. Sequenced here: whole blood, sampled in connection with sensitization to the hapten diphenylcyclopropenone (DPC). The origin of the receptors is a woman aged 25-40 years with alopecia areata. Some clones in this sample may be carry-over from other donors' samples. The CDR3 runs from the conserved cysteine through the conserved F or W. The order of the fields is V gene, J gene, clone size, D gene, CDR3 protein, CDR3 DNA. D genes are given only for firm matches. Expanded clones are given a class, and other clones once, few, many or no size at all.

TRBV12-3/TRBV12-4	TRBJ1-5	-	-	CASSARAQPQHF	TGTGCCAGCAGTGCAAGGGCTCAGCCCCAGCATTTT
TRBV5-5	TRBJ1-1	few	-	CASSLVRGSTEAFF	TGTGCCAGCAGCTTGGTCAGAGGGAGCACTGAAGCTTTCTTT
TRBV29-1	TRBJ1-1	few	-	CSVVDVNTEAFF	TGCAGCGTTGTAGACGTGAACACTGAAGCTTTCTTT
TRBV14	TRBJ2-1	many	TRBD2	CASSGLAESYNEQFF	TGTGCCAGCAGCGGACTAGCGGAATCCTACAATGAGCAGTTCTTC
TRBV6-6	TRBJ2-1	-	TRBD1	CASSPGQGISEQFF	TGTGCCAGCAGTCCGGGACAGGGGATCAGTGAGCAGTTCTTC
TRBV2	TRBJ2-2	few	-	CASSELPAGELFF	TGTGCCAGCAGTGAACTCCCGGCCGGGGAGCTGTTTTTT
TRBV4-3	TRBJ1-2	-	-	CASSQDPGPNYGYTF	TGCGCCAGCAGCCAAGATCCAGGGCCTAACTATGGCTACACCTTC
TRBV4-1	TRBJ1-1	few	TRBD1	CASSQAGTELPNTEAFF	TGCGCCAGCAGCCAAGCGGGGACAGAACTTCCGAACACTGAAGCTTTCTTT
TRBV12-3/TRBV12-4	TRBJ1-3	few	TRBD1	CASSPGPRTGGYTIYF	TGTGCCAGCAGTCCTGGGCCTCGGACAGGGGGGTACACCATATATTTT
TRBV19	TRBJ1-5	-	-	CASSPRGAIPNQPQHF	TGTGCCAGTAGTCCTAGGGGGGCAATCCCCAATCAGCCCCAGCATTTT
TRBV6-6	TRBJ1-5	many	-	CASSLLGVLGDQPQHF	TGTGCCAGCAGCCTACTCGGGGTCTTGGGGGATCAGCCCCAGCATTTT
TRBV29-1	TRBJ1-1	-	-	CSGFPPGGTEAFF	TGCAGCGGATTCCCCCCTGGGGGGACTGAAGCTTTCTTT
TRBV10-3	TRBJ2-5	-	-	CASGLPPGNQETQYF	TGTGCCTCCGGATTACCGCCGGGGAATCAAGAGACCCAGTACTTC
TRBV20-1	TRBJ2-3	many	TRBD2	CSARDSGRASDTQYF	TGCAGTGCTAGAGATAGCGGGAGGGCCTCAGATACGCAGTATTTT